This TCR beta chain was profiled in a study of blood T cells in healthy people across ages (dated by TCRdb to 2015 to 2017). Study-wide context: In model experiments, template switching captured about one uniquely barcoded TCR beta cDNA molecule for every two T cells. To avoid experimental bias, donors of different ages were randomly spread across the sequencing lanes. Using deep sequencing normalized with unique cDNA molecular identifiers, the study measured how TCR beta repertoire diversity changes with age. The study analyzed two additional independent replicas of 1 million unique cDNA reads from the same blood draw for two donors, one aged 18 to 30 and one aged 80 or older. The donors were split into four age groups: young (average 16 years), middle-aged (roughly 39), aged (more than 60) and long-lived (approximately 89).

The library was built by means of 5' RACE. Sequencing was performed on an Illumina HiSeq 2500. A second about 7 to 11 cycle PCR used a sample-barcoded 5' primer and a J-beta primer mix. A template-switch 5' adaptor carrying 12 random nucleotides introduced a unique molecular identifier onto each TCR beta cDNA molecule. Each sample yielded at least 2.5 million CDR3-containing paired-end reads. First-strand cDNA was synthesized from all RNA with the Mint cDNA synthesis kit, primed by a TRBC-specific oligonucleotide. Following uracil-DNA glycosylase treatment, a first 18-cycle PCR with universal primers M1SS and BC2_uni_R was performed on all cDNA. Per the source publication's procedure: For normalization, 1 million high-quality reads, each with a distinct molecular identifier, were randomly selected from each sample. Reads with shared molecular identifiers were discarded instead of being binned into consensus sequences. MiTCR, with a Q25 quality threshold and the strictest error-elimination algorithm, was used for CDR3 identification, clonotype clustering and error correction. A nonparametric unseen species model with Euler transformation was used to estimate lower-bound total TCR beta diversity. TCRdb cleaned the public reads at Q25 with fastp, built clones with MiXCR and kept in-frame beta chains. Each CDR3 protein appears once, grouped with its most common genes and DNA. The V and J calls shown here were made by TCRdb, not taken from the authors' results. The sample yields over 500,000 distinct CDR3 sequences; about 51% were counted once. The top ten clonotypes cover about 13% of the sample.

Donors were around 37 systemically healthy Caucasian individuals from Russia aged about 6 to 100 years. Approximately 9.3 milliliters of peripheral blood were drawn from each donor into EDTA-treated Vacutainer tubes. Ficoll-Paque density-gradient centrifugation was used to isolate PBMCs, with at least 6 million obtained per sample. Total RNA, at least 6 micrograms per sample, was extracted from PBMCs with Trizol reagent. The percentages of naive CD45RAhigh/CD27high T cells were determined by flow cytometry on a PBMC aliquot from every donor. In the case of this clonotype: Its antigen remains unidentified. No clone much larger than this one lies a single base away; base qualities are absent.

Overall study outcomes, separate from this receptor: The long-lived group showed more naive CD4+ T cells, fewer expanded clones and increased TCR diversity than the aged group, suggesting age selection. Conclusive comparison of naive and antigen-experienced compartments was prevented by the profiling of bulk unsorted PBMCs. Estimates of total diversity based on one million sequenced T cells were considered lower bounds and underestimates. A strong correlation was found between observed TCR beta diversity and the percentage of naive T cells measured by flow cytometry. As age increased, observed TCR beta diversity per million T cells dropped in a roughly linear way, and a significant reduction was already evident by age about 40. Because the CMV infection status of the donors was unknown, age-related changes in expanded clonotypes may potentially have been confounded.

The source material was blood. The origin of this receptor is an elderly woman in good health.

The encoded CDR3 is CASSAPGQGDYGYTF. The nucleotides are TGTGCCAGCAGTGCTCCGGGACAGGGGGACTATGGCTACACCTTC. In this chain, TRBV6-1 is recombined with TRBJ1-2, with TRBD1 identical over 11 junction bases. At the junction V is shortened by 4 bases and J by 3 bases; bases outside the gene matches: 4. Taken from cysteine to phenylalanine, the CDR3 has 15 residues. Solely the CDR3 DNA is kept, with 45 bases framed from the first base. In the germline V gene, CDR1 corresponds to MNHNS and CDR2 to SASEGT.